The subject of this entry is one TCR beta chain. The sample is drawn from a study of control samples from healthy donors and cancer patients. Clones were read by immunoSEQ multiplex PCR, and TCRdb kept only the in-frame ones, dropping some. The sample contains around 70,000 clones, 94% of which appear only once. The CDR3 totals 17 residues. Unmatched junction bases numbered 8, after V lost 5 bases and J lost 3 bases. Germline-derived CDR1 and CDR2 are SGHRS and YFSETQ. The clonotype originates from a woman younger than 45 in good health. The sample taken for sequencing was blood. This chain uses TRBV5-1 with TRBJ2-5; 15 nucleotides line up with TRBD2. The CDR3 DNA sequence: TGCGCCAGCAGACCCGGGACTAGCGGGGGGACCGAAGAGACCCAGTACTTC. Translated, it gives CASRPGTSGGTEETQYF.